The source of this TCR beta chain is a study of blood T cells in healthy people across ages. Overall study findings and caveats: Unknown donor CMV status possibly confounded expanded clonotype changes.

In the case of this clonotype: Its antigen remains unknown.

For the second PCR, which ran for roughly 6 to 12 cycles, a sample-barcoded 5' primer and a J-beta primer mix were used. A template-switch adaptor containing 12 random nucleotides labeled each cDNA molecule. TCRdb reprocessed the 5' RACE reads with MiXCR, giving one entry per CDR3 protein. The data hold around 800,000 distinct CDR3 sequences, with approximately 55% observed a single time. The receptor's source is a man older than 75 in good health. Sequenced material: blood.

The CDR3: CSARGLLDRPYNEQFF. CDR3 DNA: TGCAGTGCTAGAGGGCTTTTGGACAGGCCTTACAATGAGCAGTTCTTC. The gene calls are TRBV20-1 and TRBJ2-1; 7 bases are shared with TRBD1. There are 16 residues in the CDR3. CDR1 is DFQATT, CDR2 SNEGSKA, per germline (reference sequence). V trimming: 1 base; J trimming: 4 bases; junction bases outside the gene matches: 10.